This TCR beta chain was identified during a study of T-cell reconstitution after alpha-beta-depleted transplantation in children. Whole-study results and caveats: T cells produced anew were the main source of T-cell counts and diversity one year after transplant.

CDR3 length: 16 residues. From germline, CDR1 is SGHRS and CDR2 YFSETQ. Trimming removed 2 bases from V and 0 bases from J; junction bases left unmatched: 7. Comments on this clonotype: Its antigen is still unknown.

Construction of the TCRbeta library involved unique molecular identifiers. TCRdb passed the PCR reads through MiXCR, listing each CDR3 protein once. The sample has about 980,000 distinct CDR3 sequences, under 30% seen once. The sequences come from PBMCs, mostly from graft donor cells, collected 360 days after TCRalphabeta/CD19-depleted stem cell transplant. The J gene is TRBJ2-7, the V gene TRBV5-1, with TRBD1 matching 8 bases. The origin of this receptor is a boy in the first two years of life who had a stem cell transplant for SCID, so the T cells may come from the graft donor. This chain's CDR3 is CASSFNRGASSYEQYF. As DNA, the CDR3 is TGCGCCAGCAGCTTTAACAGGGGGGCAAGCTCCTACGAGCAGTACTTC.